Each of the 26 T cell receptor beta chains below was sequenced from the same sample in a study of cytomegalovirus exposure and HLA in healthy donors. Profiling relied on immunoSEQ multiplex PCR, and the TCRdb table lists in-frame clones only, not all of them. Seen here are roughly 68,000 clones, roughly 95% observed once, and the top ten hold over 3.5%. The specimen was PBMCs. Source of these receptors: a woman under 30 in good health and CMV-seropositive.

The chain has TRBV6-5 and TRBJ2-7, with TRBD2 matching over 8 bases. In germline, CDR1 is MNHEY, CDR2 SVGAGI. CDR3 length equals 15 residues. J was trimmed by 3 bases and V by 7 bases; bases with no gene match: 11. The CDR3 reads CASNQGTGGGYEQYF. The CDR3 DNA is TGTGCCAGCAATCAAGGTACGGGAGGGGGCTACGAGCAGTACTTC.

The V and J genes are TRBV2 and TRBJ1-2; 7 nucleotides align to TRBD1. In germline, CDR1 is SNHLY, CDR2 FYNNEI. The CDR3 extends over 15 amino acids. V lost 6 bases to trimming and J lost 4 bases; unmatched junction nucleotides: 11. The CDR3: CASRLEGTDSYGYTF. In nucleotides, the CDR3 is TGTGCCAGCAGACTAGAGGGGACAGACAGCTATGGCTACACCTTC.

The J gene is TRBJ1-1, the V gene TRBV15; weak D call: TRBD1 (6 bases). Trimming removed 1 base at V and 1 base at J, with 13 bases between. Germline V gives CDR1 LNHNV, CDR2 YYDKDF (reference sequence). This CDR3 contains 16 residues. CDR3 in DNA: TGTGCCACCAGCAGAGGACAGGCCCGGAGGAACACTGAAGCTTTCTTT. Translation: CATSRGQARRNTEAFF.

The rearrangement uses TRBV30 and TRBJ2-4, with a weak D call TRBD1 (6 bases). Germline CDR1 reads GTSNPN; CDR2 reads SVGIG (reference sequence). The CDR3 runs to 14 residues. The ends were cut back, 7 bases at V and 2 bases at J, with 15 bases in the middle. Written as DNA, the CDR3 is TGTGCCTTTTCGACAGGTGCCCCCAAAAACATTCAGTACTTC. Protein product: CAFSTGAPKNIQYF.

This rearrangement joins TRBV5-6 to TRBJ2-5; possible D gene TRBD2, 6 bases. In germline, CDR1 is SGHDT, CDR2 YYEEEE. The ends were cut back, 4 bases at V and 5 bases at J, with 15 bases in the middle. The CDR3 covers 14 residues. CDR3 in amino acids: CASSPQGLRETQYF. DNA of the CDR3: TGTGCCAGCAGCCCCCAGGGACTGAGGGAGACCCAGTACTTC.

The chain uses TRBV30 and TRBJ2-7; TRBD2 might be the D (6 bases). Between the trimmed V and J ends, which lost 3 bases and 7 bases, there was a span of 19 bases. In germline, CDR1 is GTSNPN, CDR2 SVGIG (reference sequence). The CDR3 totals 14 residues. The CDR3 here is CAWSYGTGLQEQYF. In nucleotides, the CDR3 is TGTGCCTGGAGCTACGGGACTGGGCTGCAGGAGCAGTACTTC.

This chain links TRBV10-3 with TRBJ2-1; D is perhaps TRBD1 (6 bases). V was clipped by 7 bases and J by 6 bases, with 13 bases between them. The CDR3 runs 13 residues. From germline, CDR1 is ENHRY and CDR2 SYGVKD. CDR3: CAIKGTLGNEQFF. The DNA of the CDR3 is TGTGCCATCAAGGGGACACTTGGCAATGAGCAGTTCTTC.

The sample holds one count of this clone. The chain combines TRBV4-2 with TRBJ2-1; 13 nucleotides agree with TRBD2. The germline V gene encodes CDR1 LGHNA and CDR2 YNFKEQ. Germline trimming cut 4 bases from V and 8 bases from J; bases unmatched to any gene: 8. The CDR3 totals 16 residues. The CDR3 region is CASSRPTSGRIDEQFF. The CDR3 DNA sequence: TGTGCCAGCAGCCGCCCGACTAGCGGGAGGATCGATGAGCAGTTCTTC.

This chain joins TRBV2 and TRBJ1-2; 7 nucleotides line up with TRBD1. The germline V gene has CDR1 SNHLY and CDR2 FYNNEI. V lost 5 bases to trimming and J lost 5 bases; unmatched junction nucleotides: 8. The CDR3 extends over 14 amino acids. CDR3 in amino acids: CASSLIRDSYGYTF. The CDR3 nucleotides read TGTGCCAGCAGTCTAATCCGGGACAGTTATGGCTACACCTTC.

The chain employs TRBV7-3 and TRBJ2-2; D gene ambiguous. V gave up 5 bases and J gave up 8 bases, with 9 bases separating them. CDR1 is SGHTA, CDR2 FQGTGA, per germline. CDR3 size: 12 residues. CDR3 residues: CASSRDSGELFF. CDR3 bases: TGTGCCAGCAGCAGAGATTCGGGGGAGCTGTTTTTT.

The J gene is TRBJ2-1, the V gene TRBV19; TRBD2 aligns across 9 bases. The length of the CDR3 is 15 residues. V was clipped by 4 bases and J by 6 bases; unmatched bases: 7. Germline lookup yields CDR1 LNHDA and CDR2 SQIVND (reference sequence). The CDR3 bases are TGTGCCAGTAGTAAATTAGCGGGAGTGCGCAATGAGCAGTTCTTC. Translation gives CASSKLAGVRNEQFF.

The chain has TRBV7-2 and TRBJ2-7; tentative D call: TRBD2 (6 bases). The CDR3 loop spans 15 amino acids. V lost 2 bases, J lost 6 bases, and 17 bases lay in between. Germline CDR1 reads SGHTA; CDR2 reads FQGNSA. The DNA for the CDR3 is TGTGCCAGCAGCTTAAGGCTAGCGAGACTCCTCGAGCAGTACTTC. Translating gives CASSLRLARLLEQYF.

This rearrangement joins TRBV28 to TRBJ2-7; TRBD1 matches at 7 bases. The CDR3 sequence is 13 residues long. The germline gives CDR1 MDHEN, CDR2 SYDVKM. The V segment lost 7 bases and the J segment 3 bases; nucleotides outside the gene matches: 6. In DNA form, the CDR3 reads TGTGCCAGCACCGGGGACAGCAACTACGAGCAGTACTTC. Encoded protein: CASTGDSNYEQYF.

The rearrangement joins TRBV6-1 to TRBJ2-7; possible D gene TRBD2, 6 bases. Looked up from germline, CDR1 is MNHNS and CDR2 is SASEGT. Trimming pared 8 bases from V and 4 bases from J, leaving 15 bases between. The CDR3 is 13 residues long. The CDR3 is CASETAGRYEQYF. CDR3 nucleotide sequence: TGTGCCAGCGAAACTGCGGGGCGGTACGAGCAGTACTTC.

J is TRBJ1-3 and V is TRBV4-1; a possible D gene is TRBD1 (6 bases). Germline V gene data show CDR1 as MGHRA and CDR2 as YSYEKL. V was trimmed by 4 bases and J by 4 bases, leaving 11 bases between them. The CDR3 is 14 residues long. CDR3: CASSPDSFGNTIYF. The CDR3, as DNA: TGCGCCAGCAGCCCGGACAGTTTCGGAAACACCATATATTTT.

This chain uses TRBV5-5 with TRBJ1-4; TRBD1 matches 10 bases. CDR1 and CDR2 from the germline V gene are SGHKS and YYEKEE (reference sequence). Trimming removed 4 bases from V and 3 bases from J; junction bases left unmatched: 0. This CDR3 region has 14 residues. The CDR3 sequence is CASSGTGANEKLFF. The CDR3 nucleotides are TGTGCCAGCAGCGGGACAGGGGCTAATGAAAAACTGTTTTTT.

The chain uses TRBV11-2 and TRBJ2-1; TRBD2 aligns across 11 bases. The germline CDR1 and CDR2 sequences are SGHAT and FQNNGV. The CDR3 covers 15 residues. The junction had 7 bases not matched to a gene; V was cut back by 6 bases and J by 6 bases. The CDR3, as DNA: TGTGCCAGCAGGAATCTAGCGGGAGGAATCAATGAGCAGTTCTTC. Translated: CASRNLAGGINEQFF.

Comment on this clone: Distinct nucleotide sequences in the sample also encode this CDR3. The chain carries TRBV9 and TRBJ2-1, with 7 bases matching TRBD2. V shed 2 bases and J 4 bases; nucleotides not matched to a gene: 6. This CDR3 region has 15 residues. The germline gives CDR1 SGDLS, CDR2 YYNGEE. The CDR3 bases are TGTGCCAGCAGCGTGGGGCTAGCGGAGTACAATGAGCAGTTCTTC. As protein: CASSVGLAEYNEQFF.

This clone occurred once. The rearrangement uses TRBV30 and TRBJ2-3; D is unclear. Per the germline V gene, CDR1 is GTSNPN and CDR2 is SVGIG (reference sequence). This CDR3 comprises 15 residues. Trimming removed 0 bases at V and 1 base at J, with 11 bases between. This CDR3 is CAWSVLVFGTDTQYF. In DNA form, the CDR3 reads TGTGCCTGGAGTGTACTGGTATTTGGCACAGATACGCAGTATTTT.

The V gene is TRBV11-3, the J gene TRBJ2-5, with D perhaps TRBD1 (6 bases). CDR1 SGHNT and CDR2 YENEEA come from the germline V gene. Deletions cut 5 bases from V and 5 bases from J, with 18 bases between. The length of the CDR3 is 15 residues. CDR3 loop: CASSPGQSYLETQYF. The CDR3 bases are TGTGCCAGCAGCCCCGGACAGTCCTATCTGGAGACCCAGTACTTC.

V is TRBV10-2 and J is TRBJ2-7, with 10 bases fitting TRBD2. This CDR3 is built from 19 residues. CDR1 is WSHSY and CDR2 is SAAADI in the germline V gene. Germline trimming cut 1 base from V and 3 bases from J; bases unmatched to any gene: 15. In DNA form, the CDR3 reads TGCGCCAGCAGTGAGTGGTTTACTAGCGGGGAAGGGGTCCTCTACGAGCAGTACTTC. Protein product: CASSEWFTSGEGVLYEQYF.

The J gene is TRBJ1-1, the V gene TRBV18, with D uncertain. Trimming took 2 bases from V and 3 from J, leaving 16 bases between them. The germline CDR1 and CDR2 sequences are KGHSH and LQKENI. The CDR3 has 16 amino acids. CDR3 region: CASSPSLRGDDTEAFF. CDR3 nucleotide sequence: TGTGCCAGCTCACCATCTCTACGGGGAGATGACACTGAAGCTTTCTTT.

J is TRBJ2-5 and V is TRBV19, with unresolved D. This CDR3 is 14 amino acids long. Trimming took off 3 bases at V and 6 bases at J, with 14 bases between the two ends. CDR1 is LNHDA, CDR2 SQIVND, per germline (reference sequence). The CDR3 bases are TGTGCCAGTAGTATTTTTGGAGCGCGACAGACCCAGTACTTC. Translated, it gives CASSIFGARQTQYF.

This chain links TRBV30 with TRBJ2-3, with 10 nucleotides matching TRBD1. Trimming took 7 bases from V and 5 from J; bases not matched to a gene: 15. This CDR3 spans 16 amino acids. Germline V lookup: CDR1 GTSNPN, CDR2 SVGIG (reference sequence). In DNA form, the CDR3 reads TGTGCCTTCGGACAGGGGGTCGGATCGGGACAAGATACGCAGTATTTT. Translating gives CAFGQGVGSGQDTQYF.

The rearrangement uses TRBV28 and TRBJ1-5, with a tentative D call TRBD1 (6 bases). V lost 5 bases and J 11 bases, leaving 19 bases between the germline ends. Germline V CDR1 and CDR2: MDHEN, SYDVKM. The CDR3 contains 14 residues. The CDR3 sequence: CASSRTVKGLAQHF. DNA of the CDR3: TGTGCCAGCAGTCGGACAGTTAAGGGGTTGGCCCAGCATTTT.

The chain uses TRBV28 and TRBJ2-1; maybe TRBD2 (6 bases). CDR1 MDHEN and CDR2 SYDVKM come from the germline V gene. The CDR3 has 11 residues. Between the trimmed V and J ends, which lost 3 bases and 16 bases, there was a span of 13 bases. This chain's CDR3 is CASSLGSSDFF. DNA of the CDR3: TGTGCCAGCAGTTTGGGGTCTAGCGATTTCTTC.